Given below is one TCR beta chain in context. This sample was included in a study of blood T cell repertoires in COVID-19. Across the whole study: The analysed material was cDNA or gDNA that came from T cells, B-cell-depleted T cells, or PBMCs.

Using immunoSEQ multiplex PCR, the repertoire was profiled, and TCRdb retains in-frame clones only, with some absent. Of nearly 200,000 clones in the sample, 88% were seen once. The clonotype comes from a woman aged 40 to 50 who had recovered from COVID-19. Source material: peripheral blood.

The CDR3 protein is CASRFTSGMSYNEQFF. The CDR3, as DNA: TGTGCCAGTAGATTTACTAGCGGGATGTCCTACAATGAGCAGTTCTTC. The J gene is TRBJ2-1, the V gene TRBV19, with 10 bases identical to TRBD2. The germline V gene has CDR1 LNHDA and CDR2 SQIVND (reference sequence). V shed 6 bases and J 1 base; nucleotides not matched to a gene: 6. The CDR3 has 16 amino acids. Full variable domain (rest looked up from reference TRBV19 and TRBJ2-1): DGGITQSPKYLFRKEGQNVTLSCEQNLNHDAMYWYRQDPGQGLRLIYYSQIVNDFQKGDIAEGYSVSREKKESFPLTVTSAQKNPTAFYLCASRFTSGMSYNEQFFGPGTRLTVL.